The TCR beta chain described here comes from a study of blood T cell repertoires in COVID-19. Across the study: From T cells, B-cell-depleted T cells, or PBMCs came the material, which was cDNA or gDNA.

CDR1 is SGHRS and CDR2 is YFSETQ in the germline V gene. This CDR3 is built from 15 residues. V was pared by 2 bases and J by 3 bases, with 15 bases between. Original processing notes: It was from reference gene primer amplification that nucleated cell counts were estimated. Generated by immunoSEQ multiplex PCR, the TCRdb table keeps only in-frame clones and is missing some. The DNA gave D and trimming, while V, J and clone size come from that table. Among approximately 270,000 clones listed, approximately 85% were seen once. Seattle patients were enrolled while actively infected and followed longitudinally.

The sequence came from a human donor with COVID-19, enrolled during active disease. The donor label of this sample is uncertain. The genes are TRBV5-1 and TRBJ2-7; TRBD1 might be the D (6 bases). The sequencing sample was made of peripheral blood. The DNA of the CDR3 is TGCGCCAGCAGCTTACAACAGGGCCTCCTCTACGAGCAGTACTTC. This encodes CASSLQQGLLYEQYF. The variable domain in full, with the rest retrieved from reference TRBV5-1 and TRBJ2-7, is KAGVTQTPRYLIKTRGQQVTLSCSPISGHRSVSWYQQTPGQGLQFLFEYFSETQRNKGNFPGRFSGRQFSNSRSEMNVSTLELGDSALYLCASSLQQGLLYEQYFGPGTRLTVT.